This is a list of T cell receptor beta chains from one sample in a study of T cell changes during pregnancy in multiple sclerosis. Method: immunoSEQ multiplex PCR; TCRdb's copy keeps in-frame clones and lacks some. The sample lists some 130,000 clones, about 95% seen once, with roughly 0.45% in the top ten. Sequenced material: peripheral blood, taken after pregnancy. The receptors come from a female donor with multiple sclerosis, enrolled in a pregnancy study. Both conserved end residues are part of each CDR3. Each record gives: J gene, V gene, D gene, clone size, CDR3 DNA, CDR3 protein. A D gene is named only where the DNA matches it firmly. Clone size is not always given. Where it is, it says once, few, many or a class for expanded clones.

j_gene: TRBJ2-7
v_gene: TRBV19
d_gene: TRBD1
abundance: NA
CDR3nt: TGTGCCAGTAGTTCCGGGACAGGGGTGGGGGAGCAGTACTTC
CDR3aa: CASSSGTGVGEQYF

j_gene: TRBJ2-7
v_gene: TRBV27
d_gene: TRBD1
abundance: NA
CDR3nt: TGTGCCAGCAGTTCGGACAGGGGGAACGAGCAGTACTTC
CDR3aa: CASSSDRGNEQYF

j_gene: TRBJ2-5
v_gene: TRBV9
d_gene: TRBD2
abundance: NA
CDR3nt: TGTGCCAGCATGACTAGCGGGAGTAAGGAACAAGAGACCCAGTACTTC
CDR3aa: CASMTSGSKEQETQYF

j_gene: TRBJ1-5
v_gene: TRBV5-5
d_gene: NA
abundance: once
CDR3nt: TGTGCCAGCAGCTTGCTTTTAGATCAGCCCCAGCATTTT
CDR3aa: CASSLLLDQPQHF

j_gene: TRBJ1-1
v_gene: TRBV19
d_gene: NA
abundance: NA
CDR3nt: TGTGCCAGTAGTATGGGACACCCAAACACTGAAGCTTTCTTT
CDR3aa: CASSMGHPNTEAFF

j_gene: TRBJ2-7
v_gene: TRBV6-5
d_gene: TRBD2
abundance: NA
CDR3nt: TGTGCCAGCAGTTACTCTGGGGCGATAGCGGGGTACTTATACTTC
CDR3aa: CASSYSGAIAGYLYF

j_gene: TRBJ2-3
v_gene: TRBV19
d_gene: NA
abundance: once
CDR3nt: TGTGCCAGTAGCCTGACAGATACGCAGTATTTT
CDR3aa: CASSLTDTQYF

j_gene: TRBJ1-1
v_gene: TRBV6-5
d_gene: NA
abundance: NA
CDR3nt: TGTGCCAGCAGTTACTCTTCACTAACAGGGTCTGAAGCTTTCTTT
CDR3aa: CASSYSSLTGSEAFF

j_gene: TRBJ2-1
v_gene: TRBV15
d_gene: TRBD2
abundance: NA
CDR3nt: TGTGCCACCAGCAGAGATAAGACTAGCGGGAGCTATGAGCAGTTCTTC
CDR3aa: CATSRDKTSGSYEQFF

j_gene: TRBJ1-4
v_gene: TRBV7-9
d_gene: NA
abundance: NA
CDR3nt: TGTGCCAGCAGCCCATGGACGGGGGGGGTTCGTAATGAAAAACTGTTTTTT
CDR3aa: CASSPWTGGVRNEKLFF

j_gene: TRBJ2-7
v_gene: TRBV10-3
d_gene: TRBD1
abundance: once
CDR3nt: TGTGCCATCAGCCCGAGCGGGGGACAGGGGGCCTACGAGCAGTACTTC
CDR3aa: CAISPSGGQGAYEQYF

j_gene: TRBJ1-5
v_gene: TRBV4-2
d_gene: TRBD1
abundance: NA
CDR3nt: TGTGCCAGCAGCCAGGGGGACAGGGCTGCCAATCAGCCCCAGCATTTT
CDR3aa: CASSQGDRAANQPQHF

j_gene: TRBJ2-2
v_gene: TRBV5-1
d_gene: NA
abundance: NA
CDR3nt: TGCGCCAGCAGCTTAGGGACATCGAACACCGGGGAGCTGTTTTTT
CDR3aa: CASSLGTSNTGELFF

j_gene: TRBJ2-4
v_gene: TRBV2
d_gene: NA
abundance: NA
CDR3nt: TGTGCCAGCAGTGAAGCGCAACTAGGCGACATTCAGTACTTC
CDR3aa: CASSEAQLGDIQYF

j_gene: TRBJ2-7
v_gene: TRBV28
d_gene: NA
abundance: NA
CDR3nt: TGTGCCAGCAACGCGGGATCTAAGTTGACCTACGAGCAGTACTTC
CDR3aa: CASNAGSKLTYEQYF

j_gene: TRBJ2-1
v_gene: TRBV28
d_gene: NA
abundance: NA
CDR3nt: TGTGCCAGCAGGCGTCCTTTCTCCCCGATGGATGAGCAGTTCTTC
CDR3aa: CASRRPFSPMDEQFF

j_gene: TRBJ2-3
v_gene: TRBV9
d_gene: TRBD2
abundance: NA
CDR3nt: TGTGCCAGCAGCGTAGCTGGCAGCGGGAGAAATACGCAGTATTTT
CDR3aa: CASSVAGSGRNTQYF

j_gene: TRBJ2-2
v_gene: TRBV4-1
d_gene: NA
abundance: NA
CDR3nt: TGCGCCAGCAGCCAAGATGAGCCACCGGTGGCCGGGGAGCTGTTTTTT
CDR3aa: CASSQDEPPVAGELFF

j_gene: TRBJ2-1
v_gene: TRBV6-6
d_gene: TRBD2
abundance: NA
CDR3nt: TGTGCCAGCATTCCGACTAGCGGCTACAATGAGCAGTTCTTC
CDR3aa: CASIPTSGYNEQFF

j_gene: TRBJ1-1
v_gene: TRBV5-1
d_gene: NA
abundance: NA
CDR3nt: TGCGCCAGCAGCTTAATGGGGGGGGTTTTGGACACTGAAGCTTTCTTT
CDR3aa: CASSLMGGVLDTEAFF

j_gene: TRBJ2-3
v_gene: TRBV2
d_gene: NA
abundance: NA
CDR3nt: TGTGCCAGCAGTCGCGCGCCAGCGGGCGGCACAGATACGCAGTATTTT
CDR3aa: CASSRAPAGGTDTQYF

j_gene: TRBJ1-1
v_gene: TRBV6-5
d_gene: NA
abundance: NA
CDR3nt: TGTGCCAGCACCCGACAGTCCCACACTGAAGCTTTCTTT
CDR3aa: CASTRQSHTEAFF

j_gene: TRBJ2-7
v_gene: TRBV5-4
d_gene: NA
abundance: NA
CDR3nt: TGTGCCAGCAGCTTTGGCAGTTACGAGCAGTACTTC
CDR3aa: CASSFGSYEQYF

j_gene: TRBJ2-7
v_gene: TRBV4-2
d_gene: TRBD1
abundance: NA
CDR3nt: TGTGCCAGCAGCCCCGGGACAGCCTCCTACGAGCAGTACTTC
CDR3aa: CASSPGTASYEQYF

j_gene: TRBJ1-1
v_gene: TRBV29-1
d_gene: TRBD1
abundance: NA
CDR3nt: TGCAGCGTTGCGACAGGGCGCCCACTGAACACTGAAGCTTTCTTT
CDR3aa: CSVATGRPLNTEAFF

j_gene: TRBJ2-2
v_gene: TRBV6-5
d_gene: NA
abundance: once
CDR3nt: TGTGCCAGCAGTTACTTCGGTTCCGGGGAGCTGTTTTTT
CDR3aa: CASSYFGSGELFF

j_gene: TRBJ2-7
v_gene: TRBV28
d_gene: TRBD2
abundance: NA
CDR3nt: TGTGCCAGCAGCCCTTCGCCTAGCGGGAGTTTCTCCTACGAGCAGTACTTC
CDR3aa: CASSPSPSGSFSYEQYF

j_gene: TRBJ1-1
v_gene: TRBV19
d_gene: NA
abundance: NA
CDR3nt: TGTGCCAGTAGTTGGGGGCACACTGAAGCTTTCTTT
CDR3aa: CASSWGHTEAFF

j_gene: TRBJ2-7
v_gene: TRBV7-9
d_gene: NA
abundance: NA
CDR3nt: TGTGCCAGCAGCTTCAGTGGCGAGCAGTACTTC
CDR3aa: CASSFSGEQYF